These 9 T cell receptor beta chains were all obtained from the same sample, sequenced in a study of blood T cell repertoires in COVID-19. Assay used: immunoSEQ multiplex PCR; TCRdb lists only in-frame clones, some missing. The repertoire holds about 400,000 clones, with roughly 86% as singletons. The specimen sequenced was PBMCs or T cells enriched from blood (not recorded which). These receptors were collected from a woman between 40 and 50 years old with acute COVID-19.

This rearrangement joins TRBV3-1 (or the pseudogene TRBV3-2) to TRBJ1-4, with D possibly TRBD1 on 5 matching bases. The CDR3 loop spans 13 amino acids. V gave up 8 bases and J gave up 8 bases, with 15 bases separating them. CDR1 and CDR2 from the germline V gene are LGHDT and YNNKEL (reference sequence). CDR3 bases: TGTGCCAGCGGTTTTAGGGGAGGAGAAAAACTGTTTTTT. Amino acids: CASGFRGGEKLFF.

The chain carries TRBV3-1 (or the pseudogene TRBV3-2) and TRBJ2-5, with D possibly being TRBD2 (5 bases). This CDR3 is built from 18 residues. Germline CDR1 is LGHDT and CDR2 is YNNKEL (reference sequence). The V gene lost 1 base and the J gene lost 9 bases, with 27 bases spanning the gap. Here the CDR3 reads CASSQGAGVARRARSQYF. The CDR3 nucleotides read TGTGCCAGCAGCCAAGGTGCCGGTGTGGCCCGGCGGGCTAGATCCCAGTACTTC.

The rearrangement links TRBV25-1 to TRBJ2-1; TRBD1 matches 7 bases. The CDR3 extends over 11 amino acids. Germline V CDR1 and CDR2: MGHDK, SYGVNS. Trimming at V came to 6 bases and at J to 12 bases, leaving 5 bases not matched to a gene. CDR3 nucleotide sequence: TGTGCCAGCAGCCGGGGACAGTTGCAGTTCTTC. Translated: CASSRGQLQFF.

The V call is TRBV20-1, the J call TRBJ2-1, with 11 bases that match TRBD2. CDR3 length equals 15 residues. The J segment lost 7 bases and the V segment lost 3 bases, leaving 8 bases of the junction unmatched. Germline V gene data show CDR1 as DFQATT and CDR2 as SNEGSKA (reference sequence). In DNA form, the CDR3 reads TGCAGTGCTAGTGATAGCGGGGGGGCTGATAATGAGCAGTTCTTC. Translation: CSASDSGGADNEQFF.

This clone was counted once. The sample has other DNA sequences that encode this CDR3 too. The genes are TRBV18 and TRBJ1-1; unclear D gene. The CDR3 totals 13 residues. V was pared by 3 bases and J by 3 bases, with 8 bases between. Germline CDR1 is KGHSH and CDR2 is LQKENI. Here the CDR3 reads CASSPSRDTEAFF. Here the CDR3 DNA reads TGTGCCAGCTCACCGAGTAGAGACACTGAAGCTTTCTTT.

This chain links TRBV4-1 with TRBJ2-7; 9 bases map to TRBD2. Germline assignment: CDR1 MGHRA and CDR2 YSYEKL. The V segment lost 2 bases and the J segment 3 bases; nucleotides outside the gene matches: 20. The length of the CDR3 is 20 residues. Here the CDR3 reads CASSQIGLGSSGGPIYEQYF. The CDR3 DNA follows: TGCGCCAGCAGCCAAATTGGTTTAGGGAGTAGCGGGGGCCCCATCTACGAGCAGTACTTC.

The chain joins TRBV5-1 to TRBJ2-1; 11 bases map to TRBD1. CDR3 length: 16 residues. Looked up from germline, CDR1 is SGHRS and CDR2 is YFSETQ. J lost 1 base, V lost 3 bases, and 3 bases had no gene match. The CDR3 loop is CASSWGTGGSYNEQFF. Written as DNA, the CDR3 is TGCGCCAGCAGCTGGGGGACAGGGGGTTCCTACAATGAGCAGTTCTTC.

CDR3 in DNA: TGTGCCTGGAATCAGGGATCCGGCTACACCTTC. Translation: CAWNQGSGYTF. This chain joins TRBV30 and TRBJ1-2, with a weak D call TRBD1 (5 bases). V lost 4 bases and J lost 8, with 11 bases in between. The germline gives CDR1 GTSNPN, CDR2 SVGIG (reference sequence). The CDR3 loop spans 11 amino acids.

The chain combines TRBV5-4 with TRBJ1-1, with 8 bases aligning to TRBD1. Trimming took 4 bases from V and 7 from J; bases not matched to a gene: 9. The germline V gene has CDR1 SGHNT and CDR2 YYREEE (reference sequence). The CDR3 runs 14 residues. The chain's CDR3 is CASSNDRGIIEAFF. Written as DNA, the CDR3 is TGTGCCAGCAGCAACGACAGGGGAATTATTGAAGCTTTCTTT.